The 27 T cell receptor beta chains below come from one sample, sequenced in a study of blood T cell repertoires in COVID-19. Profiling relied on immunoSEQ multiplex PCR, and the TCRdb table lists in-frame clones only, not all of them. The repertoire holds approximately 190,000 clones, with less than 90% as singletons. Material: peripheral blood. All receptors derive from a woman between 40 and 50 years old with acute or convalescent COVID-19.

This sequence joins TRBV13 and TRBJ1-1; the D is unclear. The CDR3 sequence is 13 residues long. The ends were cut back, 1 base at V and 6 bases at J, with 9 bases in the middle. Looked up from germline, CDR1 is PRHDT and CDR2 is FYEKMQ (reference sequence). The CDR3 loop reads CASSLDPRSEAFF. In DNA, the CDR3 is TGTGCCAGCAGCTTAGATCCTAGGTCTGAAGCTTTCTTT.

The chain recombines TRBV7-8 with TRBJ2-1; 9 positions agree with TRBD1. The CDR3 covers 14 residues. Germline-derived CDR1 and CDR2 are SGHVS and FQNEAQ. V dropped 4 bases and J dropped 4; count of bases not matched to a gene: 2. CDR3 coding DNA: TGTGCCAGCAGCTCACAGGGGGCGTACAATGAGCAGTTCTTC. Translated, it gives CASSSQGAYNEQFF.

V and J are TRBV5-4 and TRBJ2-2; 8 nucleotides line up with TRBD1. V dropped 6 bases and J dropped 7; count of bases not matched to a gene: 11. CDR1 and CDR2 (germline): SGHNT, YYREEE (reference sequence). This CDR3 is built from 15 residues. In nucleotides, the CDR3 is TGTGCCAGCACCCGGGACCAGGGGGCTGTCGGGGAGCTGTTTTTT. As protein: CASTRDQGAVGELFF.

This clone was observed a handful of times. The V and J genes are TRBV6-1 and TRBJ2-5; D is possibly TRBD1 (5 bases). Germline assignment: CDR1 MNHNS and CDR2 SASEGT. The CDR3 length is 14 residues. V lost 2 bases to trimming and J lost 5 bases, with 12 bases between them. The CDR3: CASSETRAWETQYF. The CDR3 region has the DNA TGTGCCAGCAGTGAAACCAGGGCGTGGGAGACCCAGTACTTC.

The V call is TRBV28, the J call TRBJ1-6; possible D gene TRBD1, 6 bases. The CDR3 is 14 residues long. From germline, CDR1 is MDHEN and CDR2 SYDVKM. Trimming shortened V by 6 bases and J by 9 bases, and 15 bases separated the two germline ends. CDR3 sequence reads: CASSPYREGSPLHF. CDR3 sequence (DNA): TGTGCCAGCAGCCCGTACAGGGAAGGTTCACCCCTCCACTTT.

The rearrangement links TRBV24-1 to TRBJ2-1; 7 nucleotides agree with TRBD2. CDR3 length equals 14 residues. With V trimmed by 10 bases and J by 7 bases, 12 bases remained unmatched. Germline CDR1 KGHDR, CDR2 SFDVKD. CDR3 amino acids: CATQRAGVNNEQFF. CDR3 bases: TGTGCCACTCAAAGGGCGGGAGTCAATAATGAGCAGTTCTTC.

V gene TRBV9 combines with J gene TRBJ2-2; weak D call: TRBD2 (5 bases). The CDR3 extends over 16 amino acids. V was clipped by 0 bases and J by 4 bases, with 13 bases between them. Germline lookup yields CDR1 SGDLS and CDR2 YYNGEE. Here the CDR3 reads CASSVVGVTTTGELFF. The CDR3, as DNA: TGTGCCAGCAGCGTAGTCGGGGTTACGACCACCGGGGAGCTGTTTTTT.

V is TRBV2 and J is TRBJ2-7, with 8 bases fitting TRBD1. This CDR3 region has 13 residues. Germline V gene lookup returns CDR1 SNHLY and CDR2 FYNNEI. Trimming cost V 6 bases and J 3 bases; bases outside gene matches: 4. The CDR3, as DNA: TGTGCCAGCAGCGGTGGACAGGGCTACGAGCAGTACTTC. Protein sequence: CASSGGQGYEQYF. Using reference TRBV2 and TRBJ2-7 for the parts outside the CDR3, the full variable domain is EPEVTQTPSHQVTQMGQEVILRCVPISNHLYFYWYRQILGQKVEFLVSFYNNEISEKSEIFDDQFSVERPDGSNFTLKIRSTKLEDSAMYFCASSGGQGYEQYFGPGTRLTVT.

The chain is built from TRBV28 and TRBJ2-7; TRBD2 matches at 10 bases. Losses at the gene ends were 6 bases for V and 3 bases for J; bases not matched to a gene: 5. The germline gives CDR1 MDHEN, CDR2 SYDVKM. The CDR3 is 14 amino acids. CDR3 sequence (DNA): TGTGCCAGCAGGCAAGCGGGAGGGGGCTACGAGCAGTACTTC. Its protein is CASRQAGGGYEQYF.

This clone was detected only once. The CDR3 region has the DNA TGTGCCAGTAGTATGGGGGGATATAGCAATCAGCCCCAGCATTTT. It specifies CASSMGGYSNQPQHF. The chain couples TRBV19 to TRBJ1-5, with D maybe TRBD1 (5 bases). Trimming removed 3 bases from V and 0 bases from J, with 9 bases in between. CDR3 length: 15 amino acids. Germline V gene sequence: CDR1 LNHDA, CDR2 SQIVND (reference sequence).

The genes are TRBV21-1 and TRBJ1-1; TRBD1, as called in the table, went unchecked against the DNA. TRBV21-1 is marked as a pseudogene. The CDR3 loop spans 14 amino acids. The CDR3 DNA reads as TGTGCCAGCAGCCCCTGTCAGGGGAACACTGAAGCTTTCTTT. Translation gives CASSPCQGNTEAFF.

V and J are TRBV7-9 and TRBJ1-1, with D unresolved. Germline CDR1 is SEHNR and CDR2 is FQNEAQ (reference sequence). This CDR3 has 14 residues. V shed 4 bases and J shed 0 bases, with 9 bases lying between them. The DNA for the CDR3 is TGTGCCAGCAGCTCCCTGGGAGTGAACACTGAAGCTTTCTTT. Amino acids: CASSSLGVNTEAFF.

The genes are TRBV20-1 and TRBJ1-5; 7 bases are a match to TRBD1. CDR3 length equals 11 residues. J gave up 13 bases and V 5 bases, and 8 bases lay outside the gene matches. Germline lookup yields CDR1 DFQATT and CDR2 SNEGSKA (reference sequence). CDR3 amino acids: CSALLRDSQHF. The CDR3 coding sequence is TGCAGTGCTTTACTCCGGGACAGTCAGCATTTT.

This sequence joins TRBV5-5 and TRBJ1-2, with 9 bases fitting TRBD1. The CDR3 loop spans 14 amino acids. CDR1 is SGHKS, CDR2 YYEKEE, per germline (reference sequence). The V segment lost 4 bases and the J segment 5 bases; nucleotides outside the gene matches: 6. As DNA, the CDR3 is TGTGCCAGCAGCGCGGACGGGACAGGGTATGGCTACACCTTC. It specifies CASSADGTGYGYTF.

The J gene is TRBJ2-2, the V gene TRBV10-3; maybe TRBD1 (6 bases). Trimming took off 6 bases at V and 7 bases at J, with 15 bases between the two ends. Looked up from germline, CDR1 is ENHRY and CDR2 is SYGVKD. The CDR3 covers 14 residues. The CDR3 DNA follows: TGTGCCATCAGCTTGCTGGGGGCGAGCGGGGAGCTGTTTTTT. Its protein is CAISLLGASGELFF.

The table lists this clone with a few counts. The rearrangement joins TRBV6-5 to TRBJ1-5, with 7 bases aligning to TRBD1. Trimming at V came to 5 bases and at J to 6 bases, leaving 7 bases not matched to a gene. Germline V gene lookup returns CDR1 MNHEY and CDR2 SVGAGI. This CDR3 comprises 14 residues. The CDR3 is CASSPRQGGQPQHF. The CDR3 DNA reads TGTGCCAGCAGTCCTAGACAGGGAGGTCAGCCCCAGCATTTT.

This sequence joins TRBV4-1 and TRBJ1-2, with D unclear. CDR3 size: 14 residues. The V and J ends lost 1 base and 0 bases respectively, with 6 bases between them. CDR1 and CDR2 from the germline V gene are MGHRA and YSYEKL. DNA of the CDR3: TGCGCCAGCAGCCAAGCTGGAGCTAACTATGGCTACACCTTC. Its protein is CASSQAGANYGYTF.

The chain has TRBV30 and TRBJ2-7; 9 bases line up with TRBD1. Germline V gene lookup returns CDR1 GTSNPN and CDR2 SVGIG (reference sequence). CDR3 length: 15 residues. V was clipped by 1 base and J by 3 bases; unmatched bases: 7. Here the CDR3 reads CAWSGRRTGVYEQYF. CDR3 bases: TGTGCCTGGAGTGGCCGCCGGACAGGGGTCTACGAGCAGTACTTC.

The chain links TRBV18 to TRBJ2-7; the D is unclear. Between the trimmed V and J ends, which lost 3 bases and 0 bases, there was a span of 9 bases. CDR3 size: 14 residues. Germline V lookup: CDR1 KGHSH, CDR2 LQKENI. The CDR3 coding sequence is TGTGCCAGCTCACCTACAGATCTCTCCTACGAGCAGTACTTC. Protein sequence: CASSPTDLSYEQYF.

The genes are TRBV7-2 and TRBJ1-6, with TRBD1 as a possible D gene (6 bases). Deletions cut 3 bases from V and 7 bases from J, with 10 bases between. The CDR3 contains 14 residues. CDR1 is SGHTA and CDR2 is FQGNSA in the germline V gene. The CDR3 spells CASSLWTENSPLHF. In DNA form, the CDR3 reads TGTGCCAGCAGCTTGTGGACAGAGAATTCACCCCTCCACTTT.

This sequence joins TRBV20-1 and TRBJ2-5; TRBD2 agrees at 12 bases. CDR3 size: 14 residues. V lost 3 bases and J lost 5; bases outside the gene matches: 4. Germline V gene data show CDR1 as DFQATT and CDR2 as SNEGSKA (reference sequence). In DNA form, the CDR3 reads TGCAGTGCTAGTGATGGGACTAGCGGGGAGACCCAGTACTTC. Protein sequence: CSASDGTSGETQYF.

The sample holds a few counts of this clone. V and J are TRBV4-1 and TRBJ2-7; TRBD2 matches at 7 bases. The trim removed 0 bases at V and 0 bases at J, leaving 14 bases unmatched. CDR1 and CDR2 from the germline V gene are MGHRA and YSYEKL. The CDR3 loop spans 19 amino acids. CDR3 coding DNA: TGCGCCAGCAGCCAAGATCCAGCGGGACCCTCCTTTTTCTCCTACGAGCAGTACTTC. Translated, it gives CASSQDPAGPSFFSYEQYF.

Here the CDR3 DNA reads TGCGCCAGAGCACCCGGGGGACAGGGAGTCACTGGAAACACCATATATTTT. It encodes CARAPGGQGVTGNTIYF. The V call is TRBV10-1, the J call TRBJ1-3; 9 bases line up with TRBD1. CDR1 and CDR2 (germline): WNHNN, SYGVQD (reference sequence). The CDR3 contains 17 residues. Trimming cost V 9 bases and J 2 bases; bases outside gene matches: 14.

The rearrangement uses TRBV7-9 and TRBJ1-2; possibly TRBD1 for D (5 bases). Per the germline V gene, CDR1 is SEHNR and CDR2 is FQNEAQ (reference sequence). V was pared by 5 bases and J by 3 bases, with 10 bases between. This CDR3 has 13 residues. DNA of the CDR3: TGTGCCAGCAGCGCAGGGCCGTACTATGGCTACACCTTC. Translated, it gives CASSAGPYYGYTF.

This clone has a single count. The chain couples TRBV7-6 to TRBJ1-3; tentatively, D is TRBD1 (6 bases). The CDR3 is 16 amino acids. The germline V gene has CDR1 SGHVS and CDR2 FNYEAQ. V was clipped by 5 bases and J by 1 base, with 15 bases between them. The CDR3 sequence: CASSPSFRGSGNTIYF. The DNA for the CDR3 is TGTGCCAGCAGCCCATCCTTCAGGGGATCTGGAAACACCATATATTTT.

V gene TRBV27 combines with J gene TRBJ1-2; D remains unclear. The CDR3 sequence is 13 residues long. Trimming took off 8 bases at V and 8 bases at J, with 18 bases between the two ends. CDR1 is MNHEY and CDR2 is SMNVEV in the germline V gene (reference sequence). In DNA form, the CDR3 reads TGTGCCAGCCGTAAAAATGGGCTTAACGGCTACACCTTC. This sequence encodes CASRKNGLNGYTF.

J is TRBJ1-2 and V is TRBV19; D gene ambiguous. CDR3 length equals 13 residues. Trimming took off 2 bases at V and 3 bases at J, with 7 bases between the two ends. Germline V lookup: CDR1 LNHDA, CDR2 SQIVND (reference sequence). CDR3 amino acids: CASSINSYYGYTF. The CDR3 DNA sequence: TGTGCCAGTAGTATAAACAGTTACTATGGCTACACCTTC. Variable domain in full (rest from reference TRBV19 and TRBJ1-2): DGGITQSPKYLFRKEGQNVTLSCEQNLNHDAMYWYRQDPGQGLRLIYYSQIVNDFQKGDIAEGYSVSREKKESFPLTVTSAQKNPTAFYLCASSINSYYGYTFGSGTRLTVV.